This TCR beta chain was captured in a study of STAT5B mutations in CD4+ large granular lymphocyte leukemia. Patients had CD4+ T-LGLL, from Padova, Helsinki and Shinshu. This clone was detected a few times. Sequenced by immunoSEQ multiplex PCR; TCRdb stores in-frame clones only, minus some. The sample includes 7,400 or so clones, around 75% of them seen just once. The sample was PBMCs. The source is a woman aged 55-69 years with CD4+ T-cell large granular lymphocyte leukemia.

The CDR3 DNA is TGTGCCAGTAGTATCTCAGGGTATAGCAATCAGCCCCAGCATTTT. It is translated as CASSISGYSNQPQHF. The gene calls are TRBV19 and TRBJ1-5; possibly TRBD1 for D (5 bases). The germline V gene has CDR1 LNHDA and CDR2 SQIVND (reference sequence). The CDR3 runs to 15 residues. The V end was cut by 3 bases, the J end by 0 bases, with 9 bases between. Full variable domain (missing parts from reference TRBV19 and TRBJ1-5): DGGITQSPKYLFRKEGQNVTLSCEQNLNHDAMYWYRQDPGQGLRLIYYSQIVNDFQKGDIAEGYSVSREKKESFPLTVTSAQKNPTAFYLCASSISGYSNQPQHFGDGTRLSIL.